This entry is about one T cell receptor (delta chain). Only a few counts were recorded for this clone. Its antigen remains undetermined. A far larger clone is off by one base, so a read error is likely. The sequencing machine was an Illumina MiSeq. TCRdb called clones afresh from the public reads with CATT; identical DNA rows were later merged. Across this sample there are 3,500 to 4,500 delta-chain clones, with roughly 0.53% seen only once. About a sixth of the sample belongs to the ten largest clones. Reading from cysteine to phenylalanine, the CDR3 counts 22 amino acids. Only CDR3 DNA is held: 66 bases, read in frame from base 1. The germline V gene gives CDR1 as NSMFDY and CDR2 as ISSIKDK. For this chain, trimming is 0 bases at the V end and 4 bases at the J end, and the number of junction bases without a gene match is 28. This record comes from a study of gamma-delta chains in newborns, infants, children (dated by TCRdb to about 2019). With regard to the full study: According to the study title, microbial exposure causes polyclonal expansion of innate gammadelta T cells right after birth. The study investigated how microbial exposure shaped innate gammadelta T cell populations in human newborns immediately after birth.

The specimen was blood. The rearranged chain carries TRAV29/DV5 and TRDJ1; TRDD3 fits 9 bases in the junction. This clonotype was sampled from a child who was a newborn, infant or young child, either healthy, febrile or measles-vaccinated (not recorded which). The nucleotides are TGTGCAGCAAGCGCGGGGGAGATTCCCTCACTGGGGGACACCCTATACATCGATAAACTCATCTTT. This translates into CAASAGEIPSLGDTLYIDKLIF.